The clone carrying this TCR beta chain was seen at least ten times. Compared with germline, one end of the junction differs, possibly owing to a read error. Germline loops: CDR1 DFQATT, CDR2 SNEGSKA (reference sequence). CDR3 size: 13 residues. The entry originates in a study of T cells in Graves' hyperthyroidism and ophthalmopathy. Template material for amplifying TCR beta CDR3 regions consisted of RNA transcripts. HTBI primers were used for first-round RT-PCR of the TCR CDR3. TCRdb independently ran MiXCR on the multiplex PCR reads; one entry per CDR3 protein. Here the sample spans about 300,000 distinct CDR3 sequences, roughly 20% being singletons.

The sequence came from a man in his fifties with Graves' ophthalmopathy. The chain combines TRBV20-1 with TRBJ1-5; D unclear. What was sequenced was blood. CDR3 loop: CSARADSNQPQHF. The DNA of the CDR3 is TGCAGTGCGAGAGCGGACAGCAATCAGCCCCAGCATTTT.